A selection of T cell receptor beta chains follows, all from one sample in a study of molecular identifiers for immune sequencing clone quantification. Each CDR3 protein is one row after TCRdb ran MiXCR on the PCR reads. The data show 40,000 to 45,000 distinct CDR3 sequences, about 18% seen once. The sample comprised naive CD8+ T cells from blood, with Jurkat cell RNA spiked in. Receptor source: a human donor in good health. Some libraries in this study had Jurkat cell RNA spiked in. CDR3s include the opening cysteine and the closing phenylalanine or tryptophan. Fields, in order: V gene, J gene, CDR3 protein.

V gene: TRBV19; J gene: TRBJ2-7; CDR3 protein: CASSIEPGLDEQYF
V gene: TRBV4-3; J gene: TRBJ2-5; CDR3 protein: CASGSGRALQETQYF
V gene: TRBV5-6; J gene: TRBJ2-1; CDR3 protein: CASSLRLAGVNEQFF
V gene: TRBV6-2/TRBV6-3; J gene: TRBJ2-6; CDR3 protein: CASSTSPLGTGTSGANVLTF
V gene: TRBV6-5; J gene: TRBJ2-1; CDR3 protein: CASSYDRTSGRGNEQFF
V gene: TRBV7-9; J gene: TRBJ1-2; CDR3 protein: CASLSGHYGYTF
V gene: TRBV7-6; J gene: TRBJ2-3; CDR3 protein: CASSLGLARADTQYF
V gene: TRBV6-5; J gene: TRBJ1-1; CDR3 protein: CASSLQPNTEAFF
V gene: TRBV9; J gene: TRBJ2-6; CDR3 protein: CASSVSRVSGANVLTF
V gene: TRBV2; J gene: TRBJ2-4; CDR3 protein: CASWGPSGREAKNIQYF
V gene: TRBV21-1; J gene: TRBJ2-2; CDR3 protein: CASSLKTGAKTNTGELFF
V gene: TRBV7-9; J gene: TRBJ2-7; CDR3 protein: CASSDDRAAYEQYF
V gene: TRBV28; J gene: TRBJ2-3; CDR3 protein: CASTPTSLTDTQYF
V gene: TRBV4-3; J gene: TRBJ1-1; CDR3 protein: CASSPAVGVGEAFF
V gene: TRBV4-3; J gene: TRBJ2-7; CDR3 protein: CASSQDRGHYEQYF